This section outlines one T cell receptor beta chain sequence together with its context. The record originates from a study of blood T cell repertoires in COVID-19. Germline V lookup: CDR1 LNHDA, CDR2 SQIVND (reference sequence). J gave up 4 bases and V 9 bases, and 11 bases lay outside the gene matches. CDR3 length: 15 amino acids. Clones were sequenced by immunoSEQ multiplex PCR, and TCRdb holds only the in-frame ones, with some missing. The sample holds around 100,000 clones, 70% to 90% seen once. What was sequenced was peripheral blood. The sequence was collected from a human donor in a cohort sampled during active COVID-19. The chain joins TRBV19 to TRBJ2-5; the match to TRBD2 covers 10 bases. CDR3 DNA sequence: TGTGCCAGCGCCCTAGGGAGCGGGAGGGGAGAGACCCAGTACTTC. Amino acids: CASALGSGRGETQYF.